What follows are 20 T cell receptor beta chains derived from one specimen sequenced in a study of blood T cell repertoires in COVID-19. Assay used: immunoSEQ multiplex PCR; TCRdb lists only in-frame clones, some missing. Of 150,000 to 200,000 clones in the sample, about 80% were seen once. Material: peripheral blood. Source of these receptors: a human donor with acute or convalescent COVID-19. The donor label of this sample is uncertain.

This chain uses TRBV29-1 with TRBJ2-7, with unresolved D. CDR3 size: 11 residues. V lost 6 bases and J lost 3, with 9 bases in between. CDR1 is SQVTM and CDR2 is ANQGSEA in the germline V gene. Here the CDR3 reads CSVEHGYEQYF. In DNA form, the CDR3 reads TGCAGCGTGGAGCACGGCTACGAGCAGTACTTC.

The V call is TRBV4-3, the J call TRBJ1-1; TRBD1 matches at 7 bases. Per germline, CDR1 LGHNA and CDR2 YSLEER. There are 14 residues in the CDR3. The V and J ends lost 3 bases and 1 base, in that order; junction bases with no gene match: 2. The CDR3 coding sequence is TGCGCCAGCAGCCATAACAGGGGGAACACTGAAGCTTTCTTT. This gives the protein CASSHNRGNTEAFF.

J is TRBJ2-5 and V is TRBV7-2; 9 nucleotides align to TRBD2. CDR1 is SGHTA, CDR2 FQGNSA, per germline. The length of the CDR3 is 16 residues. V lost 5 bases, J lost 4 bases, and 11 bases stayed unmatched. The CDR3 DNA reads as TGTGCCAGCAGCCTAATGGCGGGAGGGCCGCGAGAGACCCAGTACTTC. This sequence encodes CASSLMAGGPRETQYF.

The chain joins TRBV27 to TRBJ1-6; perhaps TRBD1 as D (5 bases). The CDR3 is 15 residues long. With 6 bases removed from V and 3 bases from J, the gap between germline ends came to 12 bases. CDR1 MNHEY and CDR2 SMNVEV come from the germline V gene (reference sequence). As DNA, the CDR3 is TGTGCCAGCAGGGTTGGGGCGCTCTATAATTCACCCCTCCACTTT. This codes for CASRVGALYNSPLHF.

The gene calls are TRBV6-6 and TRBJ2-7; 8 bases fit TRBD2. V shed 2 bases, J shed 3 bases, and the junction held 6 bases outside the gene matches. Germline lookup yields CDR1 MNHNY and CDR2 SVGAGI (reference sequence). CDR3 length: 15 amino acids. In DNA form, the CDR3 reads TGTGCCAGCAGTTACCCCCCCGGGGGGGACTACGAGCAGTACTTC. It encodes CASSYPPGGDYEQYF.

The genes are TRBV28 and TRBJ2-1; D is possibly TRBD2 (7 bases). Trimming left V 10 bases short and J 6 bases short, with 16 bases between. Germline V CDR1 and CDR2: MDHEN, SYDVKM. The CDR3 has 13 amino acids. In DNA form, the CDR3 reads TGTGCCACAGAGGGAGGGGGGAGCAATGAGCAGTTCTTC. Amino acid sequence: CATEGGGSNEQFF.

The chain uses TRBV19 and TRBJ2-3; 11 bases fit TRBD2. J gave up 5 bases and V 6 bases, and 10 bases lay outside the gene matches. Germline-derived CDR1 and CDR2 are LNHDA and SQIVND (reference sequence). This CDR3 has 16 amino acids. In DNA, the CDR3 is TGTGCCAGTAGAGGATTATTAGCGGGAGGGGGAGATACGCAGTATTTT. Translated: CASRGLLAGGGDTQYF.

This sequence joins TRBV28 and TRBJ2-3; D remains ambiguous. V shed 6 bases and J shed 0 bases, with 4 bases lying between them. The CDR3 length is 12 residues. Germline values: CDR1 MDHEN, CDR2 SYDVKM. The chain's CDR3 is CASSLSTDTQYF. The CDR3 DNA is TGTGCCAGCAGCCTCAGCACAGATACGCAGTATTTT.

This sequence joins TRBV18 and TRBJ1-2, with 7 positions matching TRBD1. The germline CDR1 and CDR2 sequences are KGHSH and LQKENI. The CDR3 contains 14 residues. J lost 1 base, V lost 6 bases, and 5 bases had no gene match. The CDR3 DNA reads as TGTGCCAGCTCCGTCCGGGACAGTAACTATGGCTACACCTTC. Amino acids: CASSVRDSNYGYTF.

The chain has TRBV6-5 and TRBJ1-2; D may be TRBD1 (5 bases). Per germline, CDR1 MNHEY and CDR2 SVGAGI. The CDR3 has 12 residues. V lost 8 bases and J 0 bases, leaving 7 bases between the germline ends. The CDR3 coding sequence is TGTGCCAGCCAGACAGCTAACTATGGCTACACCTTC. Its protein product is CASQTANYGYTF.

V and J are TRBV10-1 and TRBJ2-3, with 9 bases fitting TRBD2. CDR3 size: 16 residues. V shed 5 bases, J shed 4 bases, and the junction held 10 bases outside the gene matches. Germline V gives CDR1 WNHNN, CDR2 SYGVQD (reference sequence). The CDR3 spells CASSIPSREGPDTQYF. The CDR3 DNA reads as TGCGCCAGCAGTATCCCCTCGCGGGAGGGTCCAGATACGCAGTATTTT.

The chain uses TRBV6-1 and TRBJ2-6, with no clear D. In germline, CDR1 is MNHNS, CDR2 SASEGT. Trimming cost V 3 bases and J 0 bases, with 6 bases left between them. The CDR3 has 15 amino acids. As DNA, the CDR3 is TGTGCCAGCAGTGACGGTAGCTCTGGGGCCAACGTCCTGACTTTC. Its translation: CASSDGSSGANVLTF.

This chain joins TRBV7-8 and TRBJ1-5; weak D call: TRBD1 (6 bases). This CDR3 spans 16 amino acids. The ends were cut back, 3 bases at V and 1 base at J, with 13 bases in the middle. Germline assignment: CDR1 SGHVS and CDR2 FQNEAQ. Here the CDR3 reads CASSFTGLRSNQPQHF. The CDR3, as DNA: TGTGCCAGCAGCTTCACAGGGCTTCGGAGCAATCAGCCCCAGCATTTT.

V gene TRBV6-5 combines with J gene TRBJ1-2, with 10 bases identical to TRBD1. The CDR3 spans 14 residues. V lost 5 bases and J lost 6; bases outside the gene matches: 6. The germline V gene has CDR1 MNHEY and CDR2 SVGAGI. CDR3 DNA sequence: TGTGCCAGCAGTAGACAGGGGGCGGGGAATGGCTACACCTTC. Translating it yields CASSRQGAGNGYTF.

CDR3 sequence reads: CASSGHSLNEKLFF. Written as DNA, the CDR3 is TGTGCCAGCAGCGGTCACTCGCTTAATGAAAAACTGTTTTTT. The rearrangement uses TRBV7-9 and TRBJ1-4; no definite D call. The CDR3 has 14 amino acids. Germline values: CDR1 SEHNR, CDR2 FQNEAQ (reference sequence). V lost 5 bases, J lost 4 bases, and 11 bases lay in between.

The table lists this clone with a count of one. The rearrangement uses TRBV7-8 and TRBJ2-1; 9 bases fit TRBD1. CDR3 size: 15 residues. V was clipped by 1 base and J by 6 bases; unmatched bases: 4. Germline V gene sequence: CDR1 SGHVS, CDR2 FQNEAQ. The CDR3 spells CASSLETGGSNEQFF. The DNA for the CDR3 is TGTGCCAGCAGCTTAGAGACAGGGGGAAGCAATGAGCAGTTCTTC. The full variable domain, its missing parts supplied by reference TRBV7-8 and TRBJ2-1, is GAGVSQSPRYKVAKRGQDVALRCDPISGHVSLFWYQQALGQGPEFLTYFQNEAQLDKSGLPSDRFFAERPEGSVSTLKIQRTQQEDSAVYLCASSLETGGSNEQFFGPGTRLTVL.

The chain has TRBV6-1 and TRBJ2-2; D unclear. From germline, CDR1 is MNHNS and CDR2 SASEGT. The CDR3 runs to 16 residues. V was trimmed by 4 bases and J by 2 bases, leaving 14 bases between them. The CDR3 coding sequence is TGTGCCAGCAGTGTCCAGGTCCAACCCAACACCGGGGAGCTGTTTTTT. Its translation: CASSVQVQPNTGELFF.

The rearrangement links TRBV3-1 (or the pseudogene TRBV3-2) to TRBJ2-7; D may be TRBD2 (6 bases). Trimming removed 1 base at V and 2 bases at J, with 12 bases between. Germline-derived CDR1 and CDR2 are LGHDT and YNNKEL (reference sequence). This CDR3 comprises 15 residues. The CDR3 loop is CASSQGLAFTYEQYF. The DNA for the CDR3 is TGTGCCAGCAGCCAAGGGCTAGCGTTCACCTACGAGCAGTACTTC.

The chain employs TRBV2 and TRBJ2-5, with 8 bases lining up with TRBD2. The germline V gene has CDR1 SNHLY and CDR2 FYNNEI. The junction had 8 bases not matched to a gene; V was cut back by 9 bases and J by 8 bases. This CDR3 has 12 amino acids. CDR3 coding DNA: TGTGCCAGTAGCGGGGATCCACGAACCCAGTACTTC. As protein: CASSGDPRTQYF.

The chain carries TRBV6-7 and TRBJ2-5, with D possibly matching TRBD2 (6 bases). TRBV6-7 is labeled an ORF, and its function is uncertain. V lost 3 bases and J lost 2, with 10 bases in between. This CDR3 is built from 14 residues. The CDR3 spells CASSYGTEQETQYF. CDR3 bases: TGTGCCAGCAGTTATGGGACTGAGCAAGAGACCCAGTACTTC.